Each of the 3 T cell receptor beta chains below was sequenced from the same sample in a study of T-cell memory formation after mild COVID-19. TCRdb passed the 5' RACE reads through MiXCR, listing each CDR3 protein once. The sample lists a few hundred thousand distinct CDR3 sequences, around an eighth seen once, with roughly a fifth in the top ten. The sample comprised PBMCs or a T cell subset sorted from them (not recorded which). These receptors were taken from a man aged 18 to 35 who had mild COVID-19 (a few samples of this study predate the infection). Cell type and time point are not known.

The J gene is TRBJ1-5, the V gene TRBV7-8; no firm D call. CDR1 SGHVS and CDR2 FQNEAQ come from the germline V gene. The CDR3 is 16 amino acids. V was clipped by 3 bases and J by 6 bases, with 18 bases between them. This CDR3 is CASSFALGKKGQPQHF. For the CDR3, the DNA is TGTGCCAGCAGCTTCGCCTTAGGCAAAAAGGGTCAGCCCCAGCATTTT.

This sequence joins TRBV5-1 and TRBJ2-5; TRBD1 is a possible D gene (5 bases). This CDR3 comprises 15 residues. Trimming took 1 base from V and 1 from J, leaving 11 bases between them. The germline CDR1 and CDR2 sequences are SGHRS and YFSETQ. The CDR3 spells CASSLSHRLQETQYF. CDR3 bases: TGCGCCAGCAGCTTGTCTCACAGGCTCCAAGAGACCCAGTACTTC.

This clonotype was seen a handful of times. The chain recombines TRBV7-2 with TRBJ2-7; the match to TRBD1 covers 11 bases. The CDR3 extends over 15 amino acids. Trimming took 5 bases from V and 4 from J; bases not matched to a gene: 7. Germline V gene data show CDR1 as SGHTA and CDR2 as FQGNSA. The CDR3 is CASSGGTGGRYEQYF. In DNA, the CDR3 is TGTGCCAGCAGCGGAGGGACAGGGGGGAGGTACGAGCAGTACTTC.